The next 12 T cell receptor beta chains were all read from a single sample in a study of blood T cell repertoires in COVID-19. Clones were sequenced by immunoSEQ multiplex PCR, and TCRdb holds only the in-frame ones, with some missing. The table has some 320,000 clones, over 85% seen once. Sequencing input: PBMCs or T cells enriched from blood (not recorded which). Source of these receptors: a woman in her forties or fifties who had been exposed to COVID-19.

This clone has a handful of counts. CDR3 sequence (DNA): TGTGCCAGCAGCTTAGCAGGCAGGGGACCATACGAGCAGTACTTC. Translated: CASSLAGRGPYEQYF. The V and J genes are TRBV11-2 and TRBJ2-7; the D gene is possibly TRBD1 (6 bases). CDR1 and CDR2 (germline): SGHAT, FQNNGV. With 1 base removed from V and 4 bases from J, the gap between germline ends came to 14 bases. The CDR3 loop spans 15 amino acids.

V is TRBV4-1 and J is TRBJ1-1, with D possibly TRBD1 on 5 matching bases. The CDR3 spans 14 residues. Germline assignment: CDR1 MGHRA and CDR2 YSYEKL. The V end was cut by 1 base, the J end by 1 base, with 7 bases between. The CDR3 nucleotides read TGCGCCAGCAGCCAAGGACAGACGAACACTGAAGCTTTCTTT. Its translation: CASSQGQTNTEAFF.

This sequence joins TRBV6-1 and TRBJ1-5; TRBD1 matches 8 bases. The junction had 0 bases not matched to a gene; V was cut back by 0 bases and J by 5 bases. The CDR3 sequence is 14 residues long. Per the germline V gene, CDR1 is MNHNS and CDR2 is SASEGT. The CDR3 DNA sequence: TGTGCCAGCAGTGAAGCGGACAGGGATCAGCCCCAGCATTTT. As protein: CASSEADRDQPQHF.

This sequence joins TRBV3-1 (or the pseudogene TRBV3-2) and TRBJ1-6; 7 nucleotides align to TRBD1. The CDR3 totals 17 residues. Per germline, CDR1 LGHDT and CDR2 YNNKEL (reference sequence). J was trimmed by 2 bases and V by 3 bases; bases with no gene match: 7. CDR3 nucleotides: TGTGCCAGCAGCCATCCAACAGGGGACGCCTATAATTCACCCCTCCACTTT. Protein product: CASSHPTGDAYNSPLHF.

The DNA of the CDR3 is TGTGCCAGCAGTCCGGTCGGGGGCACTGAAGCTTTCTTT. It yields the protein CASSPVGGTEAFF. The chain links TRBV7-2 to TRBJ1-1, with D maybe TRBD1 (5 bases). Germline CDR1 SGHTA, CDR2 FQGNSA. The CDR3 has 13 residues. Between the trimmed V and J ends, which lost 6 bases and 4 bases, there was a span of 12 bases.

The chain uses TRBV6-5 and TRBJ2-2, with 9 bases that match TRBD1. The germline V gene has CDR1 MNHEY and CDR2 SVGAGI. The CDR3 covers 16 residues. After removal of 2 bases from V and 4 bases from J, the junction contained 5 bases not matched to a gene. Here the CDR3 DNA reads TGTGCCAGCAGTTACGGGACAGGGTTGGGCACCGGGGAGCTGTTTTTT. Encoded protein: CASSYGTGLGTGELFF.

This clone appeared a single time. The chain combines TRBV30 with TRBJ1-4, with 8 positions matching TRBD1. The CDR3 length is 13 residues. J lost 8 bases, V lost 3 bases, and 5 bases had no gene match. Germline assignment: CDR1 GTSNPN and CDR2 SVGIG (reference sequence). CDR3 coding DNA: TGTGCCTGGAGGCCACAGGGGGTAGAAAAACTGTTTTTT. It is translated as CAWRPQGVEKLFF.

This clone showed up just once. CDR3 coding DNA: TGTGCCAGCAGCCAAGGTGACAGCTACACCTTC. Its protein is CASSQGDSYTF. This chain links TRBV16 with TRBJ1-2; D is unresolved. Germline loops: CDR1 KGHSY, CDR2 FQNENV. The CDR3 loop spans 11 amino acids. Trimming took 2 bases from V and 9 from J, leaving 7 bases between them. Drawing the rest from reference TRBV16 and TRBJ1-2, the complete variable domain is GEEVAQTPKHLVRGEGQKAKLYCAPIKGHSYVFWYQQVLKNEFKFLISFQNENVFDETGMPKERFSAKCLPNSPCSLEIQATKLEDSAVYFCASSQGDSYTFGSGTRLTVV.

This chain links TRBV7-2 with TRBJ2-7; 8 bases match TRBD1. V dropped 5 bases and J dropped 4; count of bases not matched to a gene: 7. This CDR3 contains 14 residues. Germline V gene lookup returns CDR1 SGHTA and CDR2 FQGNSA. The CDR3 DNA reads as TGTGCCAGCAGCCTCGACAGGGGACCTTACGAGCAGTACTTC. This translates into CASSLDRGPYEQYF.

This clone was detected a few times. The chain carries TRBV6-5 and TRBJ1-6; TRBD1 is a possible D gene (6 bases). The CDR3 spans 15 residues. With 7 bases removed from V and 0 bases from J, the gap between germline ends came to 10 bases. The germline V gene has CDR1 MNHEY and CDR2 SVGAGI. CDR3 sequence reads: CASKTGASYNSPLHF. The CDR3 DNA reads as TGTGCCAGCAAGACAGGAGCCTCCTATAATTCACCCCTCCACTTT.

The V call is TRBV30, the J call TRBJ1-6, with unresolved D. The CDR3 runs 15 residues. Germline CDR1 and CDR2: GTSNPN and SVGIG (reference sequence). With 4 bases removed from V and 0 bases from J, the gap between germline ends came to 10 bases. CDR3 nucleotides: TGTGCCTGGATTAGCGGAAGCTCCTATAATTCACCCCTCCACTTT. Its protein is CAWISGSSYNSPLHF.

The CDR3 loop is CASSLDREHYGYTF. Here the CDR3 DNA reads TGTGCCAGCAGCTTGGACAGAGAGCACTATGGCTACACCTTC. The genes are TRBV5-5 and TRBJ1-2; D gene ambiguous. The V gene's germline CDR1 is SGHKS and CDR2 YYEKEE (reference sequence). Trimming shortened V by 0 bases and J by 3 bases, and 9 bases separated the two germline ends. The CDR3 has 14 residues. Looking up the rest from reference TRBV5-5 and TRBJ1-2 gives the full variable domain: DAGVTQSPTHLIKTRGQQVTLRCSPISGHKSVSWYQQVLGQGPQFIFQYYEKEERGRGNFPDRFSARQFPNYSSELNVNALLLGDSALYLCASSLDREHYGYTFGSGTRLTVV.